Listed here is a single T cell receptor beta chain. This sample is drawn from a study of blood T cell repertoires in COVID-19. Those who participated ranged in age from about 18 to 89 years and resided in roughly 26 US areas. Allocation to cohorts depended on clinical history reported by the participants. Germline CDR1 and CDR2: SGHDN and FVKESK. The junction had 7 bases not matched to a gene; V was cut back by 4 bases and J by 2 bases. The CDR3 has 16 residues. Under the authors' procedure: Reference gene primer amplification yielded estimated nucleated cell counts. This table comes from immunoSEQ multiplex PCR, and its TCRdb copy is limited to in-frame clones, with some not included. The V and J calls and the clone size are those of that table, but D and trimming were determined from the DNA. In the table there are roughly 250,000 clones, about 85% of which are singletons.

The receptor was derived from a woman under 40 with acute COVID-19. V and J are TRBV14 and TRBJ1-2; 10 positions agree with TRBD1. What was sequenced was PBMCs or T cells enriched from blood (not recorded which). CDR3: CASSPSGQGKNYGYTF. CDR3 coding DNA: TGTGCCAGCAGCCCGTCGGGACAGGGGAAAAACTATGGCTACACCTTC.